This entry lists 2 T cell receptor beta chains sequenced from one sample in a study of T-cell memory formation after mild COVID-19 (dated by TCRdb to the early 2020s). Libraries were built with 5' RACE. The instrument given in TCRdb is Illumina NovaSeq 6000. The public reads were run again by TCRdb, first through fastp at Q25 and then through MiXCR, and only productive beta chains were kept. Each record represents a unique CDR3 protein, reported with the most common genes and DNA among its rows. The sample contains some 270,000 distinct CDR3 sequences, less than 20% of them found a single time. The top ten clonotypes cover 2% to 2.5% of the sample. What was sequenced was PBMCs or a T cell subset sorted from them (not recorded which). These receptors came from an adult woman who had mild COVID-19 (a few samples of this study predate the infection). The sample titles of this study are shuffled in the database, so cell type and time point are left out; the donor was told from shared clones.

This chain joins TRBV20-1 and TRBJ1-1; 7 bases line up with TRBD1. Germline values: CDR1 DFQATT, CDR2 SNEGSKA (reference sequence). The CDR3 has 13 residues. Trimming removed 7 bases from V and 4 bases from J; junction bases left unmatched: 9. The CDR3 here is CSVDDRVSTEAFF. Written as DNA, the CDR3 is TGCAGTGTCGATGACAGGGTGAGCACTGAAGCTTTCTTT.

CDR3 residues: CASSQDPNYGYTF. As DNA, the CDR3 is TGTGCCAGCAGTCAGGACCCTAACTATGGCTACACCTTC. The rearrangement uses TRBV7-3 and TRBJ1-2; D not certain. CDR1 and CDR2 (germline): SGHTA, FQGTGA. CDR3 length: 13 amino acids. Trimming pared 6 bases from V and 0 bases from J, leaving 8 bases between.